Sequencing of this T cell receptor beta chain was carried out in a study of cytomegalovirus exposure and HLA in healthy donors. These donors counted as nominally healthy when sampled, but unrecorded immune exposures were likely. This clone has only a few counts. The PCR used 60 Vbeta and 13 Jbeta primers. Libraries were prepared by immunoSEQ multiplex PCR; TCRdb keeps only in-frame clonotypes and omits some of them. The profile shows some 130,000 clones, 80% of them singletons. Trimming at V came to 6 bases and at J to 14 bases, leaving 15 bases not matched to a gene. The germline V gene has CDR1 MNHEY and CDR2 SMNVEV (reference sequence). The CDR3 is made up of 13 amino acids.

The chain carries TRBV27 and TRBJ1-2; 7 nucleotides agree with TRBD1. The specimen sequenced was PBMCs. The source of this sequence is a middle-aged man in good health and CMV-seronegative. The CDR3 here is CASSATGRTDETF. The CDR3 DNA reads as TGTGCCAGCAGCGCGACAGGGAGAACAGATGAGACCTTC.